Listed below are T cell receptor beta chains from one sample, sequenced in a study of control samples from healthy donors and cancer patients. The repertoire was sequenced with immunoSEQ multiplex PCR; TCRdb's copy has only in-frame clones and lacks some. Among 70,000 or so clones listed, about 90% were seen once. Sequencing was done on a sample of PBMCs. The receptors derive from a man in his sixties with lung cancer. Each CDR3 is given with its conserved first and last residue. D genes are given only for firm matches. A row's size may be missing; if present it is once, few, many or a size class.

>TRBJ1-2|-|TRBV6-5|-
CASTTGRTGYGYTF
TGTGCCAGCACCACCGGACGGACGGGGTATGGCTACACCTTC
>TRBJ2-3|-|TRBV6-5|-
CASSRVGHHTDTQYF
TGTGCCAGCAGTAGAGTGGGACACCACACAGATACGCAGTATTTT
>TRBJ2-3|-|TRBV25-1|once
CASSEDGGQGTDTQYF
TGTGCCAGCAGTGAAGATGGAGGGCAGGGCACAGATACGCAGTATTTT
>TRBJ1-2|-|TRBV11-3|-
CASSTSGSGYTF
TGTGCCAGCAGCACATCAGGAAGTGGCTACACCTTC
>TRBJ2-1|-|TRBV5-1|-
CASSLIPGTRAYNEQFF
TGCGCCAGCAGCTTGATCCCCGGGACGCGGGCCTACAATGAGCAGTTCTTC
>TRBJ2-3|-|TRBV4-2|-
CASSQDLVAVLTDTQYF
TGTGCCAGCAGCCAAGATTTAGTAGCGGTACTCACAGATACGCAGTATTTT
>TRBJ1-5|-|TRBV2|-
CASSESSRQGRRSNQPQHF
TGTGCCAGCAGTGAATCAAGTCGTCAAGGTCGCAGGAGCAATCAGCCCCAGCATTTT
>TRBJ2-1|-|TRBV11-3|-
CASSSGTPGGRLVNEQFF
TGTGCCAGCAGCTCGGGAACTCCAGGGGGGCGCCTAGTCAATGAGCAGTTCTTC
>TRBJ1-2|TRBD1|TRBV7-8|-
CASSLAGGGRGYTF
TGTGCCAGCAGCTTAGCGGGAGGGGGCAGGGGCTACACCTTC
>TRBJ1-1|TRBD1|TRBV6-2/TRBV6-3|-
CASSSWTGLNTEAFF
TGTGCCAGCAGTTCCTGGACAGGGTTGAACACTGAAGCTTTCTTT
>TRBJ2-6|TRBD1|TRBV30|-
CACSLQGGGANVLTF
TGTGCCTGCAGCCTACAGGGGGGTGGGGCCAACGTCCTGACTTTC
>TRBJ2-6|TRBD2|TRBV27|-
CASSFGGGTGANVLTF
TGTGCCAGCAGTTTCGGGGGAGGGACTGGGGCCAACGTCCTGACTTTC